Listed here are 5 T cell receptor beta chains from one sample, sequenced in a study of blood T cells in healthy people across ages. Primed by a sample-barcoded 5' primer and a J-beta primer mix, a second PCR proceeded for 7 to 11 cycles. Each CDR3 protein gets one entry after TCRdb re-called the 5' RACE reads with MiXCR. In the table there are approximately 830,000 distinct CDR3 sequences, about 62% of which are singletons. The sequencing input was blood. These receptors originate from a man aged 30-40 years in good health.

The chain is built from TRBV7-2 and TRBJ1-5; 8 bases agree with TRBD1. With V trimmed by 5 bases and J by 9 bases, 6 bases remained unmatched. Germline assignment: CDR1 SGHTA and CDR2 FQGNSA. The length of the CDR3 is 13 residues. In DNA, the CDR3 is TGTGCCAGCAGCAAACAGGGGGTCATGCCCCAGCATTTT. Its protein product is CASSKQGVMPQHF.

The chain combines TRBV6-2 or TRBV6-3 with TRBJ1-5, with a weak D call TRBD1 (6 bases). Looked up from germline, CDR1 is MNHEY and CDR2 is SVGEGT. This CDR3 spans 13 amino acids. Trimming left V 5 bases short and J 7 bases short, with 12 bases between. CDR3 nucleotide sequence: TGTGCCAGCAGTCTGAACAGGGCCCAGCCCCAGCATTTT. It yields the protein CASSLNRAQPQHF.

Only a few counts were recorded for this clonotype. The chain employs TRBV30 and TRBJ2-4; either TRBD1 or TRBD2 may supply D (5 bases each). The end of the DNA fits TRBJ2-7 better, so the J call may be wrong. CDR1 GTSNPN and CDR2 SVGIG come from the germline V gene (reference sequence). The CDR3 consists of 14 residues. CDR3 DNA: TGTGCCTGGAGTCCCCATGGGGCGGGCTACGAGCAGTACTTC. Translation: CAWSPHGAGYEQYF.

This chain's CDR3 is CAISEVLAGDNEQFF. CDR3 in DNA: TGTGCCATCAGTGAGGTACTAGCGGGGGACAATGAGCAGTTCTTC. V gene TRBV10-3 combines with J gene TRBJ2-1; 11 nucleotides line up with TRBD2. The germline V gene encodes CDR1 ENHRY and CDR2 SYGVKD. The J segment lost 5 bases and the V segment lost 2 bases, leaving 2 bases of the junction unmatched. This CDR3 is built from 15 residues.

The V and J genes are TRBV28 and TRBJ2-7; D is possibly TRBD1 (6 bases). This CDR3 region has 13 residues. From germline, CDR1 is MDHEN and CDR2 SYDVKM. The ends were cut back, 6 bases at V and 3 bases at J, with 12 bases in the middle. CDR3 loop: CASRTQTGYEQYF. The CDR3 nucleotides read TGTGCCAGCAGAACTCAGACAGGCTACGAGCAGTACTTC. Supplemented by reference TRBV28 and TRBJ2-7, the full variable domain reads DVKVTQSSRYLVKRTGEKVFLECVQDMDHENMFWYRQDPGLGLRLIYFSYDVKMKEKGDIPEGYSVSREKKERFSLILESASTNQTSMYLCASRTQTGYEQYFGPGTRLTVT.